This TCR beta chain was captured in a study of blood T cells in healthy people across ages. Notes on the study in general: Estimates of diversity drawn from one million T cells were considered underestimates. Observed TCR beta diversity per million T cells went down as age went up. This fall followed a roughly linear course with age.

Note on this clonotype: Its antigen is still unknown.

Using a J-beta primer mix together with a sample-barcoded 5' primer, a second PCR was run for roughly 6 to 12 cycles. TCRdb re-analysed the 5' RACE reads in MiXCR, keeping a single row per CDR3 protein. Of 700,000 or so distinct CDR3 sequences listed, approximately 40% are singletons. This CDR3 region has 12 residues. The germline CDR1 and CDR2 sequences are SNHLY and FYNNEI. Source material: blood. This clonotype was obtained from a man aged 80 or over in good health. The chain is built from TRBV2 and TRBJ2-4, with D possibly being TRBD1 (5 bases). The last part of the DNA fits TRBJ2-7 better; the J call may be wrong. The CDR3 coding sequence is TGTGCCAGCAGAAAGGACATCTACGAGCAGTACTTC. It specifies CASRKDIYEQYF.